The clone carrying this T cell receptor beta chain was observed a few times. Its antigen is not identified. Naive CD8 cells, CD45RO-negative and positively selected for CCR7, excluded terminally differentiated effector memory CD45RA+ cells. There were no recent acute infections or vaccinations among the donors, who were healthy HIV-negative adults. Assay execution proceeded at the deep level. The method was immunoSEQ multiplex PCR; TCRdb's version includes in-frame clones alone and lacks a portion of them. The sample carries millions of clones, 85% to 95% recorded once. The data derive from a study of shared clonotypes between healthy human individuals. As for the study in general: A donor's plate count was three for CD4 naive and three for CD4 memory; CD8 naive had two and CD8 memory one.

Trimming removed 8 bases from V and 4 bases from J, with 8 bases in between. CDR3 length equals 11 residues. The germline V gene has CDR1 MNHNY and CDR2 SVGAGI (reference sequence). Study findings and constraints: Shared clonotypes: roughly 4.7% naive CD4, about 3.5% naive CD8, around 2.4% memory CD4, about 0.4% memory CD8.

What was sequenced was naive CD8+ T cells from PBMCs. This receptor was identified in a man younger than 30 in good health. Some clones in this sample may be carry-over from other donors' samples. V gene TRBV6-6 combines with J gene TRBJ1-1; D not certain. CDR3 in DNA: TGTGCCAGCGAATTCGGCACTGAAGCTTTCTTT. This encodes CASEFGTEAFF.